This T cell receptor (beta chain) was sequenced during a study of T cell responses to AZD1222 COVID-19 vaccine. Study-wide points: Dominant at 160-218 and 743-854, vaccine-associated CD4 TCRs also spanned spike. Clonal diversity was possibly underestimated, and the donors were mostly white British, with more females.

Produced via immunoSEQ multiplex PCR; TCRdb's table is partial and in-frame only. The data hold 80,000 or so clones, with roughly 90% observed a single time. As to this clone: Its antigen remains unidentified.

From germline, CDR1 is LNHDA and CDR2 SQIVND (reference sequence). The CDR3 contains 14 residues. Trimming removed 5 bases at V and 2 bases at J, with 10 bases between. Here the sequenced sample was peripheral blood, taken 28 days after the second AZD1222 dose. The chain recombines TRBV19 with TRBJ1-5, with unresolved D. The TCR sequence derives from an adult who received the AZD1222 COVID-19 vaccine. The CDR3 DNA follows: TGTGCCAGTAGTTCATCACACCGCAATCAGCCCCAGCATTTT. It specifies CASSSSHRNQPQHF.